This TCR beta chain was retrieved from a study of molecular identifiers for immune sequencing clone quantification. Study-wide background: For replicates, RNA isolated from about 20,000 or 100,000 naive CD8 cells was divided into five portions, of which four were sequenced.

Listed TCR primers and previously described methods were used for bulk TCR libraries. From the PCR reads, TCRdb called clonotypes with MiXCR, one entry per CDR3 protein. The table records roughly 90,000 distinct CDR3 sequences, around a quarter of them present only once. This clonotype was obtained from a human donor in good health. Some libraries in this study had Jurkat cell RNA spiked in. Material: naive CD8+ T cells from blood, with Jurkat cell RNA spiked in. Subset: FACS-sorted CD8+CD4-CCR7+CD45RA+ naive T cells.

CDR3 protein: CASSPPGSLGHF. DNA for the CDR3: TGTGCCAGCAGCCCCCCCGGCTCACTTGGACACTTT. This chain joins TRBV28 and TRBJ1-6; D unresolved. CDR3 length: 12 residues. CDR1 and CDR2 (germline): MDHEN, SYDVKM. With 6 bases removed from V and 19 bases from J, the gap between germline ends came to 19 bases.